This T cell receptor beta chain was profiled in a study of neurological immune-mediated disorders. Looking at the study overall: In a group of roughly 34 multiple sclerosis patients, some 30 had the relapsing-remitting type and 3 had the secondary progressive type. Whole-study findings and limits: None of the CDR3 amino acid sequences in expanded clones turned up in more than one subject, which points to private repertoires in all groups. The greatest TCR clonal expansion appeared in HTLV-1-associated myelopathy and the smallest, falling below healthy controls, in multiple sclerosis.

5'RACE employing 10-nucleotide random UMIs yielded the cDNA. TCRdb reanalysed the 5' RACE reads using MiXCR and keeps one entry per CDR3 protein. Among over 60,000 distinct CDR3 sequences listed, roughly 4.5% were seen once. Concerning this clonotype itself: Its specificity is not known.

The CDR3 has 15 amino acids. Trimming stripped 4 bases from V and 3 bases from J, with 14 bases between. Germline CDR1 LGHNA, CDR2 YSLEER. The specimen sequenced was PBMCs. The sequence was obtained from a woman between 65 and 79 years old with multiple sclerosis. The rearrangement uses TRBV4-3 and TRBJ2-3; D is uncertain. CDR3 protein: CASSLAGVATDTQYF. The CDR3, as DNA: TGCGCCAGCAGCCTAGCCGGAGTGGCGACAGATACGCAGTATTTT.